A selection of T cell receptor beta chains follows, all from one sample in a study of blood T cells in healthy people across ages. In TCRdb, the 5' RACE reads were re-called with MiXCR into one record per CDR3 protein. The sample carries 1,500,000 or so distinct CDR3 sequences, 42% recorded once. The sequenced sample consisted of blood. The receptors derive from a woman in her late teens or twenties in good health. Both conserved end residues are part of each CDR3. The order of the fields is CDR3 DNA, CDR3 protein, clone size, J gene, V gene, D gene. The D gene is left open where the match is weak. Not all rows give a size; the values are once, few, many and, for expanded clones, a class.

DNA: TGTGCCAGCAGCCGACTAGCGGGAGAAGATACGCAGTATTTT
CDR3: CASSRLAGEDTQYF
size: .
J: TRBJ2-3
V: TRBV6-5
D: TRBD2

DNA: TGTGCCAGCAGTTCCGGGACGGTCGGGGACGAGCAGTACTTC
CDR3: CASSSGTVGDEQYF
size: .
J: TRBJ2-7
V: TRBV6-6
D: .

DNA: TGTGCCAGCAGCTTAGATCGAGGACACGCAACCTACGAGCAGTACTTC
CDR3: CASSLDRGHATYEQYF
size: .
J: TRBJ2-7
V: TRBV11-2
D: .

DNA: TGCGCCAGCAGCTTTTCAGTTCACAATGAGCAGTTCTTC
CDR3: CASSFSVHNEQFF
size: few
J: TRBJ2-1
V: TRBV5-1
D: .

DNA: TGTGCCAGCAGCTTAGCGGTGGGGGACACTGAAGCTTTCTTT
CDR3: CASSLAVGDTEAFF
size: .
J: TRBJ1-1
V: TRBV7-9
D: .

DNA: TGCGCCAGCAGAGGGACAGGAGTGTACGATGAGCAGTTCTTC
CDR3: CASRGTGVYDEQFF
size: few
J: TRBJ2-1
V: TRBV5-1
D: TRBD1

DNA: TGCAGCGTTGTCGGTATTGGCGAGCAGTACTTC
CDR3: CSVVGIGEQYF
size: .
J: TRBJ2-7
V: TRBV29-1
D: .

DNA: TGCGCCAGCAGCTTGGTAGGGATCAATGAGCAGTTCTTC
CDR3: CASSLVGINEQFF
size: .
J: TRBJ2-1
V: TRBV5-1
D: .

DNA: TGCGCCAGCAGCTTGGAGGTAGCGGGAGTGGATACGCAGTATTTT
CDR3: CASSLEVAGVDTQYF
size: .
J: TRBJ2-3
V: TRBV5-1
D: TRBD2

DNA: TGTGCCAGCAAACGGGGACAGGGCTACACCGGGGAGCTGTTTTTT
CDR3: CASKRGQGYTGELFF
size: .
J: TRBJ2-2
V: TRBV6-2/TRBV6-3
D: TRBD1

DNA: TGCAGTGCTAGAGTAGGAGGGGGCGGAGAGACCCAGTACTTC
CDR3: CSARVGGGGETQYF
size: few
J: TRBJ2-5
V: TRBV20-1
D: .

DNA: TGCAGCGTTCGACAATCCCACGAGCAGTACTTC
CDR3: CSVRQSHEQYF
size: .
J: TRBJ2-7
V: TRBV29-1
D: .

DNA: TGTGCCAGCAGCCAGGACAGGGGAGCGGGCACTGAAGCTTTCTTT
CDR3: CASSQDRGAGTEAFF
size: .
J: TRBJ1-1
V: TRBV7-9
D: TRBD1

DNA: TGTGCCAGCAGTTACGGTAGCGGGACAGTCACCGGGGAGCTGTTTTTT
CDR3: CASSYGSGTVTGELFF
size: .
J: TRBJ2-2
V: TRBV6-2/TRBV6-3
D: .

DNA: TGTGCCAGCGGCATCTTAGGGGACGAGCAGTACTTC
CDR3: CASGILGDEQYF
size: .
J: TRBJ2-7
V: TRBV12-3/TRBV12-4
D: .

DNA: TGTGCCAGCAGCTTTGGGGTGACAGGGGAGAACACTGAAGCTTTCTTT
CDR3: CASSFGVTGENTEAFF
size: .
J: TRBJ1-1
V: TRBV11-2
D: TRBD1

DNA: TGTGCCAGCCAGGACCATCCCGGGGGGGGCTACACCTTC
CDR3: CASQDHPGGGYTF
size: few
J: TRBJ1-2
V: TRBV12-3/TRBV12-4
D: .

DNA: TGTGCCAGCAGCGTGGAGACAGGAAGGGCCAGGTATGAGCAGTTCTTC
CDR3: CASSVETGRARYEQFF
size: few
J: TRBJ2-1
V: TRBV9
D: .

DNA: TGTGCCAGCAGGAGCGGTACAGGGAACCCTGGAAACACCATATATTTT
CDR3: CASRSGTGNPGNTIYF
size: .
J: TRBJ1-3
V: TRBV6-6
D: .

DNA: TGTGCCAGCAGTGAGAGGACAGGAAACACCATATATTTT
CDR3: CASSERTGNTIYF
size: .
J: TRBJ1-3
V: TRBV6-1
D: .

DNA: TGTGCCAGCAGTGACCGGGACCGTTACAATGAGCAGTTCTTC
CDR3: CASSDRDRYNEQFF
size: many
J: TRBJ2-1
V: TRBV25-1
D: .

DNA: TGTGCCAGCAGCACCTATTCCGGGACTTCCCCGTACTTC
CDR3: CASSTYSGTSPYF
size: .
J: TRBJ2-4
V: TRBV5-6
D: .

DNA: TGTGCCAGCAGTTCGGACAGGCCCTTCAGAAAGGAGACCCAGTTCTTC
CDR3: CASSSDRPFRKETQFF
size: once
J: TRBJ2-1
V: TRBV6-2/TRBV6-3
D: TRBD1

DNA: TGTGCCAGCAGTCTACGATTTCGGAATTCACCCCTCCACTTT
CDR3: CASSLRFRNSPLHF
size: .
J: TRBJ1-6
V: TRBV12-3/TRBV12-4
D: .

DNA: TGTGCCAGCGGGGGGTGGAATAGCCCCAATGAGCAGTTCTTC
CDR3: CASGGWNSPNEQFF
size: .
J: TRBJ2-1
V: TRBV9
D: .

DNA: TGTGCCAGCAAGTTAAGGGGCGGGGAGCTGTTTTTT
CDR3: CASKLRGGELFF
size: .
J: TRBJ2-2
V: TRBV27
D: .

DNA: TGTGCCAGCAGTTTTAGAGACAGGGGGTACCAAGAGACCCAGTACTTC
CDR3: CASSFRDRGYQETQYF
size: .
J: TRBJ2-5
V: TRBV28
D: TRBD1